Here is one T cell receptor (beta chain) with its context. Its binding antigen is unknown. No qualities accompany the bases; no much larger clone lies one base away. From its cysteine to its phenylalanine, the CDR3 spans 13 amino acids. CDR3 DNA is the only sequence kept; it has 39 bases, read in frame from the first base. V loses 5 bases, J loses 3 bases, and the germline ends lie 8 bases apart. For CDR1 and CDR2, the germline V gene lists SGHRS and YFSETQ. Donors were 39 systemically healthy Caucasian individuals from Russia aged roughly 6 to 95 years. Around 10 milliliters of peripheral blood were drawn from each donor into EDTA-treated Vacutainer tubes. Ficoll-Paque density-gradient centrifugation was used to isolate PBMCs, with at least 7 million obtained per sample. Total RNA, at least 5 micrograms per sample, was extracted from PBMCs with Trizol reagent. The percentages of naive CD45RAhigh/CD27high T cells were determined by flow cytometry on a PBMC aliquot from every donor.

These data originate in a study of blood T cells in healthy people across ages (dated by TCRdb to about 2015). Background for the entire study: In model experiments, template switching captured about one uniquely barcoded TCR beta cDNA molecule for every two T cells. Donors were grouped into four age groups: young (average 16 years), middle-aged (roughly 38), aged (around 56) and long-lived (approximately 82). To track age-related changes in TCR beta repertoire diversity, the study relied on deep sequencing normalized with unique cDNA molecular identifiers. Using the same blood draw, the study looked at two additional independent replicas of 1 million unique cDNA reads for two donors, one aged 18 to 29 and the other aged 80 or older. Donors of different ages were randomly distributed across sequencing lanes to avoid experimental bias.

Receptors were amplified or captured by 5' RACE. Sequencing relied on an Illumina HiSeq 2500. A second PCR of about 7 to 12 cycles was performed with a sample-barcoded 5' primer and a J-beta primer mix. A unique molecular identifier was introduced onto each TCR beta cDNA molecule by a template-switch 5' adaptor carrying 12 random nucleotides. Each sample yielded at least 3 million CDR3-containing paired-end reads. The Mint cDNA synthesis kit, primed by a TRBC-specific oligonucleotide, was used to synthesize first-strand cDNA from all RNA. After uracil-DNA glycosylase treatment, a first 18-cycle PCR used universal primers M1SS and BC2_uni_R on all cDNA. Per the source publication's procedure: For normalization, 1 million high-quality reads, each with a distinct molecular identifier, were randomly selected from each sample. Reads sharing molecular identifiers were discarded rather than binned into consensus sequences. MiTCR, run with a Q25 quality threshold and the strictest error-elimination algorithm, handled CDR3 identification, clonotype clustering and error correction. A nonparametric unseen species model with Euler transformation was used to estimate lower-bound total TCR beta diversity. The public reads were run again by TCRdb, first through fastp at Q25 and then through MiXCR, and only productive beta chains were kept. Rows matching on CDR3 protein sequence are summarized as one entry with the most common DNA and genes. The V and J calls reflect TCRdb's pipeline rather than the authors' work. The sample profile shows about 1.4 million distinct CDR3 sequences; 55% to 75% of them were found once. The top ten clonotypes cover about 6.7% of the sample.

General findings and caveats noted by the study authors: Because the CMV infection status of the donors was unknown, age-related changes in expanded clonotypes may potentially have been confounded. The percentage of naive T cells measured by flow cytometry correlated strongly with observed TCR beta diversity. Because profiling used bulk unsorted PBMCs, naive and antigen-experienced compartments could not be compared conclusively. Compared with the aged group, more naive CD4+ T cells, fewer expanded clones and increased TCR diversity were shown by the long-lived group, suggesting age selection. Estimates of total diversity based on one million sequenced T cells were regarded as lower bounds and as underestimates. Observed TCR beta diversity per million T cells fell roughly linearly with age, and a significant reduction was already apparent by age roughly 40.

Sequenced material: blood. Recombination joined TRBV5-1 with TRBJ2-2, with no confidently assigned D gene. The source is a man younger than 35 in good health. The base sequence is TGCGCCAGCAGACCCTCGGACACCGGGGAGCTGTTTTTT. Its translation reads: CASRPSDTGELFF. The CDR3, completed at both ends by the reference TRBV5-1 and TRBJ2-2 genes, gives the full variable domain KAGVTQTPRYLIKTRGQQVTLSCSPISGHRSVSWYQQTPGQGLQFLFEYFSETQRNKGNFPGRFSGRQFSNSRSEMNVSTLELGDSALYLCASRPSDTGELFFGEGSRLTVL.